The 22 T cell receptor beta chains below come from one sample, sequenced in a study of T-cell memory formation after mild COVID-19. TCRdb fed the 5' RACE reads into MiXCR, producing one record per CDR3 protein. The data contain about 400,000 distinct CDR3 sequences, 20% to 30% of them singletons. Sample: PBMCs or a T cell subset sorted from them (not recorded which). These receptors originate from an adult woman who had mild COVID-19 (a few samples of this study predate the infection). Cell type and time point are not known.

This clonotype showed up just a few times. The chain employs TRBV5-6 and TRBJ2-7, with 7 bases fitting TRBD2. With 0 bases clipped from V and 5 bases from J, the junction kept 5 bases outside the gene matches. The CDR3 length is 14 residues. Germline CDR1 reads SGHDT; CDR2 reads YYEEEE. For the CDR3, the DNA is TGTGCCAGCAGCTTGGAACTAGCGAGAAACGAGCAGTACTTC. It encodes CASSLELARNEQYF.

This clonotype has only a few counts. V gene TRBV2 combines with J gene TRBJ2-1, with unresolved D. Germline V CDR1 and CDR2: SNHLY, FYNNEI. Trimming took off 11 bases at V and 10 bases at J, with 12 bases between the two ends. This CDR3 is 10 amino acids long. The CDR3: CASGPPEQFF. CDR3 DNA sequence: TGTGCCTCCGGACCACCAGAGCAGTTCTTC. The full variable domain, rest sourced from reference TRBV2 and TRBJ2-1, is EPEVTQTPSHQVTQMGQEVILRCVPISNHLYFYWYRQILGQKVEFLVSFYNNEISEKSEIFDDQFSVERPDGSNFTLKIRSTKLEDSAMYFCASGPPEQFFGPGTRLTVL.

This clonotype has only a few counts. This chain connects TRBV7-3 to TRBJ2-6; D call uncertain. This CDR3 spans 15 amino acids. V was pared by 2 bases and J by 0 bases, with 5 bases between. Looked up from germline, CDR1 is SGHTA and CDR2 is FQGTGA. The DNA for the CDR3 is TGTGCCAGCAGCTTAGCAGCCTCTGGGGCCAACGTCCTGACTTTC. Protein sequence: CASSLAASGANVLTF.

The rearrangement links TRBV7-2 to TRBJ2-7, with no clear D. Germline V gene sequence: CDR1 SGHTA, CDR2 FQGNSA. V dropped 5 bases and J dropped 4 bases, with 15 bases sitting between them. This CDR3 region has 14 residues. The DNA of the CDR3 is TGTGCCAGCAGCAAGCGCGAACGGCTATACGAGCAGTACTTC. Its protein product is CASSKRERLYEQYF.

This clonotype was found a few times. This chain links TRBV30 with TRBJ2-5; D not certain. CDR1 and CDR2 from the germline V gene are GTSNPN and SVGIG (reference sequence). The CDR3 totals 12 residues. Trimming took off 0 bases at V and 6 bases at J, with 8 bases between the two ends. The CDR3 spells CAWSVEMKTQYF. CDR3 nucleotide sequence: TGTGCCTGGAGTGTGGAGATGAAGACCCAGTACTTC.

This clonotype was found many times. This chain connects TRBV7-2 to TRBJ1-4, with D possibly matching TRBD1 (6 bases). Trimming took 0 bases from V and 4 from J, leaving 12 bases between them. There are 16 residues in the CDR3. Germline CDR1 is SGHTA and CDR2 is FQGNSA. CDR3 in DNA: TGTGCCAGCAGCTTAGCCCCAGGACAGTTTAATGAAAAACTGTTTTTT. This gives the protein CASSLAPGQFNEKLFF.

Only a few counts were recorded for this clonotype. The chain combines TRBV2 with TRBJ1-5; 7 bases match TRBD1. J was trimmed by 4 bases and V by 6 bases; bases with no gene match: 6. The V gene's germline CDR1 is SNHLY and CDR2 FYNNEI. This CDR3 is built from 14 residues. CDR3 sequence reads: CASRTGTVNQPQHF. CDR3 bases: TGTGCCAGCAGGACCGGGACAGTGAATCAGCCCCAGCATTTT.

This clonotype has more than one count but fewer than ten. The CDR3 loop is CASNREYDTQYF. CDR3 coding DNA: TGTGCCAGCAACAGGGAATACGATACGCAGTATTTT. This chain connects TRBV12-3 or TRBV12-4 to TRBJ2-3; TRBD1 is a possible D gene (6 bases). The V end lost 7 bases, the J end lost 6 bases, and 11 bases lay between the germline ends. CDR3 length: 12 amino acids.

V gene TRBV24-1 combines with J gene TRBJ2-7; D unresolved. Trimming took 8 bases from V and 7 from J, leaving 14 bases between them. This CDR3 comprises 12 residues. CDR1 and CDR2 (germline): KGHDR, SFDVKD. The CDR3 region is CATNDVQGEQYF. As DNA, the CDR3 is TGTGCCACCAACGATGTTCAAGGGGAGCAGTACTTC.

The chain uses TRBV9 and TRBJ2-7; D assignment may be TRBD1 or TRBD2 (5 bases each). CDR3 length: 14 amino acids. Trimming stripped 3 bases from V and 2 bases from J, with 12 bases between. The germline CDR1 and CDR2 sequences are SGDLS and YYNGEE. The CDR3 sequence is CASSGGTDAYEQYF. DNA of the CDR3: TGTGCCAGCAGCGGGGGGACGGATGCCTACGAGCAGTACTTC.

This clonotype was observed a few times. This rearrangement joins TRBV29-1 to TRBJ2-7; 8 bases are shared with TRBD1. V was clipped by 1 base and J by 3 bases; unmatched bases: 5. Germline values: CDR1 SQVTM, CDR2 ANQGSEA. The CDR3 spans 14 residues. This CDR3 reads CSVEAGTGGYEQYF. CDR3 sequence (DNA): TGCAGCGTTGAAGCCGGGACAGGCGGCTACGAGCAGTACTTC.

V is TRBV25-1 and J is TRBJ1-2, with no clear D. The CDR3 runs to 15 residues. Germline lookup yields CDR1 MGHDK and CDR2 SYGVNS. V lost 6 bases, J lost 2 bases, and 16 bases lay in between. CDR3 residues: CASSQTSAANYGYTF. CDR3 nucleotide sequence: TGTGCCAGCAGCCAGACCTCGGCGGCAAACTATGGCTACACCTTC.

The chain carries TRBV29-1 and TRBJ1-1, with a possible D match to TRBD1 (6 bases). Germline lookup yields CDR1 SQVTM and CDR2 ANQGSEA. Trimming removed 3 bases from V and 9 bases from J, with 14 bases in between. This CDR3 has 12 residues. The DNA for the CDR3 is TGCAGCGTTGAGCGGGCAGGGGCTAAAGCTTTCTTT. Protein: CSVERAGAKAFF.

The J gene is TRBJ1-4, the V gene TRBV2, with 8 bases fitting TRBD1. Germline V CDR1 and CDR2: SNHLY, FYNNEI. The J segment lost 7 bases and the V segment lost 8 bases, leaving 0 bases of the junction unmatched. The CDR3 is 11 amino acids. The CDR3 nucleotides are TGTGCCAGCCAGGGGGCTGAAAAACTGTTTTTT. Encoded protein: CASQGAEKLFF.

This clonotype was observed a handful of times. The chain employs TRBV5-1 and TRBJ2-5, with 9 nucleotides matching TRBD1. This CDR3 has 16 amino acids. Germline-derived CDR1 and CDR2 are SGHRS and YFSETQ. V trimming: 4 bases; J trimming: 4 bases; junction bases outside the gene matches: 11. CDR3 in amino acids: CASSVRGQGGSETQYF. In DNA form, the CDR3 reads TGCGCCAGCAGCGTCCGGGGACAGGGAGGATCAGAGACCCAGTACTTC.

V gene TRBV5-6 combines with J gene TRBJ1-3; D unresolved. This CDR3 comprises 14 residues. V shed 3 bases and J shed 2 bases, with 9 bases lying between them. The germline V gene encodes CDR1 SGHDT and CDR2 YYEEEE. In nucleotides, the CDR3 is TGTGCCAGCAGCTATGGGCGGACTGGAAACACCATATATTTT. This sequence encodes CASSYGRTGNTIYF.

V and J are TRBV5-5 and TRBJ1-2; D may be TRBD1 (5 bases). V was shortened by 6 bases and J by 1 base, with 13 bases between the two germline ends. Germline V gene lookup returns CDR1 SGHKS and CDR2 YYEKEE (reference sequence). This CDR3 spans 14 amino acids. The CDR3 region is CASNPDGGNYGYTF. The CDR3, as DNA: TGTGCCAGCAACCCGGATGGGGGTAACTATGGCTACACCTTC. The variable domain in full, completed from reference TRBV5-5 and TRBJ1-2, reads DAGVTQSPTHLIKTRGQQVTLRCSPISGHKSVSWYQQVLGQGPQFIFQYYEKEERGRGNFPDRFSARQFPNYSSELNVNALLLGDSALYLCASNPDGGNYGYTFGSGTRLTVV.

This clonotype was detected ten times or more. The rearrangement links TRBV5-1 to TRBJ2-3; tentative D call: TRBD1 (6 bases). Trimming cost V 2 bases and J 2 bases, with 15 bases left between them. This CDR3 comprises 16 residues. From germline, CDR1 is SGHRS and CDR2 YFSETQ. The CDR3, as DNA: TGCGCCAGCAGCTTAGGGGGACCTCAACTCACAGATACGCAGTATTTT. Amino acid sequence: CASSLGGPQLTDTQYF.

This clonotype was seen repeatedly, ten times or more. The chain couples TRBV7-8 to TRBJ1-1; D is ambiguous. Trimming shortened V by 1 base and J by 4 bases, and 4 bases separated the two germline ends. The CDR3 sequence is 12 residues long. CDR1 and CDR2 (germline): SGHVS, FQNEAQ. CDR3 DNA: TGTGCCAGCAGCTTAGAGGCCACTGAAGCTTTCTTT. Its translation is CASSLEATEAFF. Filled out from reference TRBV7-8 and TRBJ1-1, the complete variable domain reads GAGVSQSPRYKVAKRGQDVALRCDPISGHVSLFWYQQALGQGPEFLTYFQNEAQLDKSGLPSDRFFAERPEGSVSTLKIQRTQQEDSAVYLCASSLEATEAFFGQGTRLTVV.

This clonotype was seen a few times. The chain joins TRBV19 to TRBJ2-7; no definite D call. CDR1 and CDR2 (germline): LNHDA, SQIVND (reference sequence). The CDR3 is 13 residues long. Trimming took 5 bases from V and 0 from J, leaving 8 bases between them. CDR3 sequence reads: CASSAQVSYEQYF. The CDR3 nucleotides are TGTGCCAGTAGTGCTCAGGTCTCCTACGAGCAGTACTTC. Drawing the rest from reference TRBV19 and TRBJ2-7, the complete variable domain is DGGITQSPKYLFRKEGQNVTLSCEQNLNHDAMYWYRQDPGQGLRLIYYSQIVNDFQKGDIAEGYSVSREKKESFPLTVTSAQKNPTAFYLCASSAQVSYEQYFGPGTRLTVT.

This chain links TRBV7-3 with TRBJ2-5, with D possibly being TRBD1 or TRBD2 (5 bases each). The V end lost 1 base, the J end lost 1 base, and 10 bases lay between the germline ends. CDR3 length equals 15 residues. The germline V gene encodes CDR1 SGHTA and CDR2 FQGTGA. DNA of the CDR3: TGTGCCAGCAGCTTAATCCGGGGCCCCCAAGAGACCCAGTACTTC. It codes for CASSLIRGPQETQYF.

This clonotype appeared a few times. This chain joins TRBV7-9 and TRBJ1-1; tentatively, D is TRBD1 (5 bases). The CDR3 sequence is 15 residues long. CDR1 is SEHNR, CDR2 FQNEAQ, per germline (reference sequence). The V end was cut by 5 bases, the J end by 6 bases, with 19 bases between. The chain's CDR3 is CASSHPTAGKPEAFF. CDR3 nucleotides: TGTGCCAGCAGCCACCCCACGGCAGGGAAGCCTGAAGCTTTCTTT.